Listed here are 4 T cell receptor beta chains from one sample, sequenced in a study of memory CD4+ T cells and cytomegalovirus serostatus (dated by TCRdb to between 2019 and 2020). Preparation of the library involved the immunoSEQ multiplex PCR assay. TCRdb limited this immuneACCESS table to in-frame rearrangements with V and J called. A share of clones is missing; checked studies link under half to unresolved V genes, and the rest is unexplained. The sample has tens of thousands of clones on record, about 70% of them singletons. The ten largest make up around 4.3% of the sample. Single viable CD3+CD4+CD8-CD45RO+ cells were sorted as memory CD4+ T cells on a FACSAria II. What was sequenced was memory CD4+ T cells from blood. These receptors all stem from an adult in good health and CMV-seropositive.

This chain joins TRBV30 and TRBJ2-7; maybe TRBD1 (6 bases). The length of the CDR3 is 15 residues. Trimming shortened V by 5 bases and J by 3 bases, and 20 bases separated the two germline ends. CDR1 and CDR2 from the germline V gene are GTSNPN and SVGIG (reference sequence). The CDR3, as DNA: TGTGCCTGGGTCCCGGGACATCCAAACGACTACGAGCAGTACTTC. It yields the protein CAWVPGHPNDYEQYF.

The V and J genes are TRBV4-2 and TRBJ2-6, with unresolved D. CDR3 length equals 16 residues. CDR1 LGHNA and CDR2 YNFKEQ come from the germline V gene. V dropped 0 bases and J dropped 0 bases, with 6 bases sitting between them. The DNA for the CDR3 is TGTGCCAGCAGCCAAGAAGGTTACTCTGGGGCCAACGTCCTGACTTTC. The encoded protein is CASSQEGYSGANVLTF.

The rearrangement uses TRBV4-2 and TRBJ2-3; TRBD2 aligns across 7 bases. The germline gives CDR1 LGHNA, CDR2 YNFKEQ. V gave up 2 bases and J gave up 2 bases; unmatched junction bases: 7. The CDR3 extends over 16 amino acids. This CDR3 is CASSQNGGGNTDTQYF. The CDR3 nucleotides are TGTGCCAGCAGCCAAAATGGGGGGGGGAACACAGATACGCAGTATTTT.

This clone came up a few times. This chain uses TRBV5-6 with TRBJ1-6, with TRBD1 as a possible D gene (6 bases). Trimming took off 3 bases at V and 5 bases at J, with 12 bases between the two ends. Germline V gene sequence: CDR1 SGHDT, CDR2 YYEEEE. The CDR3 is 15 amino acids. The DNA for the CDR3 is TGTGCCAGCAGCTATTACTCAGGGGATAATTCACCCCTCCACTTT. This encodes CASSYYSGDNSPLHF.